The 26 T cell receptor beta chains below come from one sample, sequenced in a study of cytomegalovirus exposure and HLA in healthy donors. Researchers ran the PCR with 60 Vbeta and 13 Jbeta primers. This table comes from immunoSEQ multiplex PCR, and its TCRdb copy is limited to in-frame clones, with some not included. The sample includes roughly 150,000 clones, roughly 70% of them seen just once. The source material was PBMCs. These receptors all come from a woman aged 18-29 years in good health and CMV-seropositive.

Note on this clone: Sequence at one end of the junction differs from germline and may be a read error. This rearrangement joins TRBV7-9 to TRBJ2-1; no clear D. The germline gives CDR1 SEHNR, CDR2 FQNEAQ (reference sequence). This CDR3 comprises 14 residues. CDR3 in amino acids: CSSSLDPIGDEQFF. CDR3 DNA: TGTTCCAGCAGCTTAGACCCGATCGGAGATGAGCAGTTCTTC.

V and J are TRBV7-2 and TRBJ2-2; 8 bases match TRBD2. The length of the CDR3 is 15 residues. Unmatched junction bases numbered 5, after V lost 4 bases and J lost 4 bases. CDR1 is SGHTA, CDR2 FQGNSA, per germline. The CDR3: CASSSGGLSTGELFF. CDR3 coding DNA: TGTGCCAGCAGCTCGGGGGGGCTAAGCACCGGGGAGCTGTTTTTT.

V gene TRBV7-2 combines with J gene TRBJ1-1, with D maybe TRBD1 (5 bases). Deletions cut 0 bases from V and 1 base from J, with 9 bases between. In germline, CDR1 is SGHTA, CDR2 FQGNSA. This CDR3 is 15 amino acids long. The CDR3 sequence is CASSLAMGGNTEAFF. The CDR3 nucleotides are TGTGCCAGCAGCTTAGCGATGGGGGGGAACACTGAAGCTTTCTTT.

The chain combines TRBV5-4 with TRBJ2-1, with D perhaps TRBD1 (7 bases). Between the trimmed V and J ends, which lost 4 bases and 4 bases, there was a span of 9 bases. The CDR3 length is 13 residues. Germline CDR1 and CDR2: SGHNT and YYREEE (reference sequence). This chain's CDR3 is CASSPGGYNEQFF. The CDR3 DNA sequence: TGTGCCAGCAGCCCAGGGGGGTACAATGAGCAGTTCTTC.

The chain employs TRBV4-1 and TRBJ2-5, with D uncertain. The CDR3 totals 17 residues. The germline gives CDR1 MGHRA, CDR2 YSYEKL. Trimming took off 2 bases at V and 1 base at J, with 17 bases between the two ends. This chain's CDR3 is CASSQTQWALGQETQYF. The DNA of the CDR3 is TGCGCCAGCAGCCAAACCCAGTGGGCCTTGGGCCAAGAGACCCAGTACTTC.

The chain has TRBV28 and TRBJ2-5, with D tentatively TRBD1 (5 bases). The CDR3 is 12 amino acids. CDR1 is MDHEN and CDR2 is SYDVKM in the germline V gene. V was cut by 4 bases and J by 3 bases, with 6 bases left in between. CDR3 loop: CASSSREETQYF. The CDR3 bases are TGTGCCAGCAGTTCCAGGGAAGAGACCCAGTACTTC.

This sequence joins TRBV19 and TRBJ2-6; D unclear. The CDR3 sequence is 13 residues long. Between the trimmed V and J ends, which lost 5 bases and 4 bases, there was a span of 6 bases. Germline CDR1 is LNHDA and CDR2 is SQIVND (reference sequence). DNA for the CDR3: TGTGCCAGTAGTGTCTCGGGGGCCAACGTCCTGACTTTC. Translation: CASSVSGANVLTF. Complete variable domain (other parts from reference TRBV19 and TRBJ2-6): DGGITQSPKYLFRKEGQNVTLSCEQNLNHDAMYWYRQDPGQGLRLIYYSQIVNDFQKGDIAEGYSVSREKKESFPLTVTSAQKNPTAFYLCASSVSGANVLTFGAGSRLTVL.

The CDR3 loop is CASSDSGTSRYEQYF. The CDR3 DNA follows: TGTGCCAGCAGCGATTCCGGGACTAGCCGGTACGAGCAGTACTTC. V usage is TRBV11-2 and J usage is TRBJ2-7; 9 bases agree with TRBD2. Germline V gives CDR1 SGHAT, CDR2 FQNNGV. The V gene end was trimmed by 5 bases and the J gene end by 4 bases; junction bases not matched to a gene: 9. The CDR3 is 15 amino acids. Variable domain in full (rest from reference TRBV11-2 and TRBJ2-7): EAGVAQSPRYKIIEKRQSVAFWCNPISGHATLYWYQQILGQGPKLLIQFQNNGVVDDSQLPKDRFSAERLKGVDSTLKIQPAKLEDSAVYLCASSDSGTSRYEQYFGPGTRLTVT.

The chain employs TRBV29-1 and TRBJ2-1; 9 bases align to TRBD2. From germline, CDR1 is SQVTM and CDR2 ANQGSEA. This CDR3 has 13 amino acids. Here the CDR3 reads CTLTSGTYNEQFF. CDR3 coding DNA: TGCACCCTGACTAGCGGAACCTACAATGAGCAGTTCTTC.

The sample holds a few counts of this clone. The rearrangement uses TRBV11-2 and TRBJ1-6; no definite D call. V was trimmed by 3 bases and J by 7 bases, leaving 7 bases between them. CDR1 is SGHAT and CDR2 is FQNNGV in the germline V gene. The CDR3 loop spans 13 amino acids. This CDR3 is CASSLGENSPLHF. The CDR3, as DNA: TGTGCCAGCAGCTTGGGAGAAAATTCACCCCTCCACTTT.

This clone was seen a few times. The chain joins TRBV19 to TRBJ1-1, with 8 nucleotides matching TRBD1. V dropped 10 bases and J dropped 1; count of bases not matched to a gene: 17. Germline values: CDR1 LNHDA, CDR2 SQIVND (reference sequence). The CDR3 spans 17 residues. For the CDR3, the DNA is TGTGCCACCCAGAAACCGCTCCGGGACAGGTCGAACACTGAAGCTTTCTTT. Protein: CATQKPLRDRSNTEAFF. The whole variable domain, filled in from reference TRBV19 and TRBJ1-1, reads DGGITQSPKYLFRKEGQNVTLSCEQNLNHDAMYWYRQDPGQGLRLIYYSQIVNDFQKGDIAEGYSVSREKKESFPLTVTSAQKNPTAFYLCATQKPLRDRSNTEAFFGQGTRLTVV.

The chain couples TRBV7-2 to TRBJ1-4; 7 bases agree with TRBD1. This CDR3 comprises 15 residues. Per the germline V gene, CDR1 is SGHTA and CDR2 is FQGNSA. Germline trimming cut 6 bases from V and 3 bases from J; bases unmatched to any gene: 7. Here the CDR3 DNA reads TGTGCCAGCAGTGTTGACAGGGTAGCTAATGAAAAACTGTTTTTT. Translated, it gives CASSVDRVANEKLFF.

V is TRBV9 and J is TRBJ1-5; no clear D. The CDR3 has 15 amino acids. Germline V gene data show CDR1 as SGDLS and CDR2 as YYNGEE. V shed 0 bases and J shed 7 bases, with 14 bases lying between them. As DNA, the CDR3 is TGTGCCAGCAGCGTAGGCGGGGAGAGACTACAGCCCCAGCATTTT. This encodes CASSVGGERLQPQHF.

The V and J genes are TRBV7-9 and TRBJ2-3; the match to TRBD2 covers 8 bases. The CDR3 loop spans 16 amino acids. Germline V lookup: CDR1 SEHNR, CDR2 FQNEAQ (reference sequence). V was pared by 5 bases and J by 1 base, with 8 bases of the junction left unmatched. The CDR3 DNA reads as TGTGCCAGCAGCGCGGGGGGAGGGTATCGCACAGATACGCAGTATTTT. This gives the protein CASSAGGGYRTDTQYF. The full variable domain, its missing parts supplied by reference TRBV7-9 and TRBJ2-3, is DTGVSQNPRHKITKRGQNVTFRCDPISEHNRLYWYRQTLGQGPEFLTYFQNEAQLEKSRLLSDRFSAERPKGSFSTLEIQRTEQGDSAMYLCASSAGGGYRTDTQYFGPGTRLTVL.

The chain recombines TRBV18 with TRBJ2-5; 10 bases agree with TRBD1. The J call is doubtful: the DNA matches TRBJ2-7 better. The CDR3 has 18 residues. Germline assignment: CDR1 KGHSH and CDR2 LQKENI. CDR3 amino acids: CASSPGITGTGVTYEQYF. CDR3 sequence (DNA): TGTGCCAGCTCACCAGGGATCACCGGGACAGGGGTGACCTACGAGCAGTACTTC.

This clone was recorded a few times. The chain carries TRBV11-3 and TRBJ2-4; no clear D gene. The CDR3 runs to 11 residues. Germline V gene sequence: CDR1 SGHNT, CDR2 YENEEA. The CDR3 protein is CSPLAKNIQYF. The CDR3 DNA reads TGTAGCCCTCTAGCCAAAAACATTCAGTACTTC.

This clone has just a few counts. V gene TRBV7-2 combines with J gene TRBJ2-1, with TRBD1 matching over 7 bases. Germline V gene data show CDR1 as SGHTA and CDR2 as FQGNSA. This CDR3 comprises 15 residues. Unmatched junction bases numbered 14, after V lost 5 bases and J lost 10 bases. The CDR3, as DNA: TGTGCCAGCAGCCGAGAGGACAGGAACCTAATCGAGCAGTTCTTC. It specifies CASSREDRNLIEQFF.

This chain uses TRBV7-2 with TRBJ1-2; D is ambiguous. Germline V lookup: CDR1 SGHTA, CDR2 FQGNSA. CDR3 length equals 12 residues. Trimming took off 4 bases at V and 7 bases at J, with 10 bases between the two ends. The CDR3 coding sequence is TGTGCCAGCAGCTCGCGAGGATCTGGCTACACCTTC. It specifies CASSSRGSGYTF. Full variable domain (remainder filled in from reference TRBV7-2 and TRBJ1-2): GAGVSQSPSNKVTEKGKDVELRCDPISGHTALYWYRQSLGQGLEFLIYFQGNSAPDKSGLPSDRFSAERTGGSVSTLTIQRTQQEDSAVYLCASSSRGSGYTFGSGTRLTVV.

This clone turned up a few times. V usage is TRBV5-1 and J usage is TRBJ2-3; D gene unclear. Trimming cost V 1 base and J 1 base, with 7 bases left between them. In germline, CDR1 is SGHRS, CDR2 YFSETQ. The CDR3 covers 14 residues. In DNA, the CDR3 is TGCGCCAGCAGCTTGTATCCAGGCACAGATACGCAGTATTTT. Encoded protein: CASSLYPGTDTQYF.

This chain uses TRBV6-5 with TRBJ1-6; 7 bases map to TRBD1. V lost 7 bases, J lost 7 bases, and 7 bases stayed unmatched. Germline-derived CDR1 and CDR2 are MNHEY and SVGAGI. The CDR3 is 14 amino acids. CDR3 nucleotide sequence: TGTGCCAGCAACCGACAGGGTTTGAATTCACCCCTCCACTTT. It is translated as CASNRQGLNSPLHF.

CDR3 DNA: TGTGCCAGCAGGAGTTCAGGCTACACCTTC. This translates into CASRSSGYTF. The chain combines TRBV2 with TRBJ1-2; D is uncertain. From germline, CDR1 is SNHLY and CDR2 FYNNEI. The CDR3 spans 10 residues. V was clipped by 6 bases and J by 8 bases, with 7 bases between them.

The chain recombines TRBV30 with TRBJ2-1; tentative D call: TRBD2 (5 bases). This CDR3 contains 12 residues. V was shortened by 0 bases and J by 9 bases, with 9 bases between the two germline ends. The V gene's germline CDR1 is GTSNPN and CDR2 SVGIG (reference sequence). The CDR3 sequence is CAWSVSSREQFF. Here the CDR3 DNA reads TGTGCCTGGAGTGTCTCTAGCCGTGAGCAGTTCTTC.

V usage is TRBV7-6 and J usage is TRBJ2-2, with 12 bases fitting TRBD2. The CDR3 loop spans 16 amino acids. Germline lookup yields CDR1 SGHVS and CDR2 FNYEAQ. The V gene end was trimmed by 1 base and the J gene end by 6 bases; junction bases not matched to a gene: 3. CDR3 amino acids: CASSLGTSGAPGELFF. DNA for the CDR3: TGTGCCAGCAGCTTAGGGACTAGCGGGGCCCCCGGGGAGCTGTTTTTT.

This rearrangement joins TRBV6-6 to TRBJ1-5; TRBD1 agrees at 7 bases. V trimming: 5 bases; J trimming: 0 bases; junction bases outside the gene matches: 4. Germline-derived CDR1 and CDR2 are MNHNY and SVGAGI (reference sequence). The CDR3 consists of 15 residues. CDR3 sequence: CASSPGQYSNQPQHF. The CDR3 region has the DNA TGTGCCAGCAGTCCGGGACAGTATAGCAATCAGCCCCAGCATTTT.

The rearrangement joins TRBV7-6 to TRBJ2-2; perhaps TRBD1 as D (6 bases). The CDR3 spans 18 residues. In germline, CDR1 is SGHVS, CDR2 FNYEAQ. V lost 3 bases, J lost 0 bases, and 17 bases lay in between. The DNA of the CDR3 is TGTGCCAGCAGCTTCTCTATCAGGGGCCGAACGAACACCGGGGAGCTGTTTTTT. Amino acids: CASSFSIRGRTNTGELFF.

The chain joins TRBV7-9 to TRBJ2-4, with D possibly being TRBD1 (7 bases). V dropped 1 base and J dropped 8 bases, with 12 bases sitting between them. Germline assignment: CDR1 SEHNR and CDR2 FQNEAQ (reference sequence). The length of the CDR3 is 14 residues. For the CDR3, the DNA is TGTGCCAGCAGCTTAGGACAGGGACTCGACATTCAGTACTTC. Translating gives CASSLGQGLDIQYF.